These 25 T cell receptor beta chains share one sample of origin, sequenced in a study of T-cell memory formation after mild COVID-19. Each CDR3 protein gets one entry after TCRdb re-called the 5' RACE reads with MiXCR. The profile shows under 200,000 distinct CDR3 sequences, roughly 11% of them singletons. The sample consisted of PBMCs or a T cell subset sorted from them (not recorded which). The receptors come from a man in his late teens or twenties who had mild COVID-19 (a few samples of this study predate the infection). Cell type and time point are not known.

CDR3 DNA sequence: TGTGCCAGCAGCTTACGACAAACCACAGATACGCAGTATTTT. It translates to CASSLRQTTDTQYF. The V call is TRBV7-2, the J call TRBJ2-3, with unresolved D. Trimming took 2 bases from V and 2 from J, leaving 8 bases between them. Per the germline V gene, CDR1 is SGHTA and CDR2 is FQGNSA. CDR3 length: 14 amino acids.

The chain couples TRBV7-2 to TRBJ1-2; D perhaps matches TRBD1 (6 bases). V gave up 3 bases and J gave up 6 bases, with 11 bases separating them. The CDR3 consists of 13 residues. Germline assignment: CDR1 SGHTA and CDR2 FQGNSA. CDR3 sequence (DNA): TGTGCCAGCAGCTTTACACAGGGCAATGGCTACACCTTC. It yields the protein CASSFTQGNGYTF.

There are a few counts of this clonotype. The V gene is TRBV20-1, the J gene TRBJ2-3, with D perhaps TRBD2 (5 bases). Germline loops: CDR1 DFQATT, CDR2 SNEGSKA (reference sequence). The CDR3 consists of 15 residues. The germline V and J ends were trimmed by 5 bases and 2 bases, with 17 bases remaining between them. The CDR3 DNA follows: TGCAGTGCTTACAGCCTGGACTCCTACACAGATACGCAGTATTTT. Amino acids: CSAYSLDSYTDTQYF.

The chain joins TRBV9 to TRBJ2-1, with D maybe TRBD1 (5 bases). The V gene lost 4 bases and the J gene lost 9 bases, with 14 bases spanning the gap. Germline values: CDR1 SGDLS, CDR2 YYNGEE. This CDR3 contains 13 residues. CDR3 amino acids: CASSPRQYSEQFF. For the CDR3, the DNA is TGTGCCAGCAGCCCCCGACAGTATTCTGAGCAGTTCTTC.

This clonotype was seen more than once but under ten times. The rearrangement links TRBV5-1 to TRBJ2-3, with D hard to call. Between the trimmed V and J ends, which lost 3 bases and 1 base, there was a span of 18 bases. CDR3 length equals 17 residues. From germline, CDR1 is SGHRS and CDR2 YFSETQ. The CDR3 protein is CASSSPETWYGTDTQYF. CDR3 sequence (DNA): TGCGCCAGCAGCTCCCCCGAGACATGGTATGGCACAGATACGCAGTATTTT.

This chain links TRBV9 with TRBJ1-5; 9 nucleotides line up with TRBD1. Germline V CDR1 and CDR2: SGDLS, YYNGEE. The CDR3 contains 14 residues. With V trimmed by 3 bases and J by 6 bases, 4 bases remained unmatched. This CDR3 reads CASSDGTGIQPQHF. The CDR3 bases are TGTGCCAGCAGCGACGGGACAGGGATTCAGCCCCAGCATTTT.

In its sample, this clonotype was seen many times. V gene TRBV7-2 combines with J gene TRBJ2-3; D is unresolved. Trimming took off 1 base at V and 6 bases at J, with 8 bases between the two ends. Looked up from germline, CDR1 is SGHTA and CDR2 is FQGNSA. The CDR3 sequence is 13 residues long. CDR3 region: CASSLESWDTQYF. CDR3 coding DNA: TGTGCCAGCAGCTTAGAGTCTTGGGATACGCAGTATTTT.

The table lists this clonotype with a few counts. CDR3 in DNA: TGCGCCAGCAGCAGATTACACGGGACACTGGATTACAATGAGCAGTTCTTC. Translation: CASSRLHGTLDYNEQFF. The rearrangement uses TRBV5-1 and TRBJ2-1; tentative D call: TRBD1 (6 bases). The CDR3 runs to 17 residues. V was trimmed by 4 bases and J by 4 bases, leaving 21 bases between them. CDR1 is SGHRS, CDR2 YFSETQ, per germline. Complete variable domain (other parts from reference TRBV5-1 and TRBJ2-1): KAGVTQTPRYLIKTRGQQVTLSCSPISGHRSVSWYQQTPGQGLQFLFEYFSETQRNKGNFPGRFSGRQFSNSRSEMNVSTLELGDSALYLCASSRLHGTLDYNEQFFGPGTRLTVL.

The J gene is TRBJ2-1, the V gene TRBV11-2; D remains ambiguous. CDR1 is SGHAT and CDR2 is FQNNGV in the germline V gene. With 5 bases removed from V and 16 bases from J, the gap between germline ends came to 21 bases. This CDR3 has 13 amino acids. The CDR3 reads CASSPSLLPRSFF. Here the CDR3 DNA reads TGTGCCAGCAGCCCCTCCCTTCTCCCCCGGAGTTTCTTC.

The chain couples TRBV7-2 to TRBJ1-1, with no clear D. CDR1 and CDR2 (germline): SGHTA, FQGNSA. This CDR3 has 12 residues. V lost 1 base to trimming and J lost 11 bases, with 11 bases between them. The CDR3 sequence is CASSLGEGRAFF. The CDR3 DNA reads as TGTGCCAGCAGCTTAGGAGAAGGGCGCGCTTTCTTT.

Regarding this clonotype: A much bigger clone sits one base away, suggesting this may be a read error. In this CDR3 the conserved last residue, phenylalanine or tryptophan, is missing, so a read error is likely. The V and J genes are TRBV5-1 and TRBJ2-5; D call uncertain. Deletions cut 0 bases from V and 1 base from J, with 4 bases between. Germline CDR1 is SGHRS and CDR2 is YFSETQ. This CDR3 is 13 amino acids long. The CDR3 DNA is TGCGCCAGCAGCTTGGGGGGCCAAGAGACCCAGTACTCC. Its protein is CASSLGGQETQYS.

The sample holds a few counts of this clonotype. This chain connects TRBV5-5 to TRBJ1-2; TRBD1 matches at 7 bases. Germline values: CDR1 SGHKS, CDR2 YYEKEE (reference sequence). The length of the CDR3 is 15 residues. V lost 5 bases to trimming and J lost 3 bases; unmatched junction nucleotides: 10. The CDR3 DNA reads TGTGCCAGCAGACGCGCAACAGGGGATGACTATGGCTACACCTTC. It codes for CASRRATGDDYGYTF. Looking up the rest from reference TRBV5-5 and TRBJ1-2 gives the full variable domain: DAGVTQSPTHLIKTRGQQVTLRCSPISGHKSVSWYQQVLGQGPQFIFQYYEKEERGRGNFPDRFSARQFPNYSSELNVNALLLGDSALYLCASRRATGDDYGYTFGSGTRLTVV.

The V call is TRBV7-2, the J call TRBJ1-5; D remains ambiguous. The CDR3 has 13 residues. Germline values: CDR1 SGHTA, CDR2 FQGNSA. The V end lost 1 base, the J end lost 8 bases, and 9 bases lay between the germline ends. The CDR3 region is CASSLVRREPQHF. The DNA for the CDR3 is TGTGCCAGCAGCTTAGTCCGGCGGGAGCCCCAGCATTTT.

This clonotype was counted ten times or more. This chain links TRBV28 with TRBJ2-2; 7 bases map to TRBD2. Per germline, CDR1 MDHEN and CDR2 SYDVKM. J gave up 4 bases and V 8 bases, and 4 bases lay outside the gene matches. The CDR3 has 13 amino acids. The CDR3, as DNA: TGTGCCAGCGGACTAGAGAGCACCGGGGAGCTGTTTTTT. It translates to CASGLESTGELFF.

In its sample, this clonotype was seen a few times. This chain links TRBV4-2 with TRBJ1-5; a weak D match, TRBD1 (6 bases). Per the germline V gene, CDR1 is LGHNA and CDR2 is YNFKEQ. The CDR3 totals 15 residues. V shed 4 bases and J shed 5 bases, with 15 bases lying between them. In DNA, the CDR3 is TGTGCCAGCAGCCCCTCCGGGGGCCGAGATCAGCCCCAGCATTTT. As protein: CASSPSGGRDQPQHF.

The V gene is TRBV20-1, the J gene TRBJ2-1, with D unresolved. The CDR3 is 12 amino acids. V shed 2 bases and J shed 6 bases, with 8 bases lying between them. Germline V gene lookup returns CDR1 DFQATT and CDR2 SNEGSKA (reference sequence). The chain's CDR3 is CSARSAFNEQFF. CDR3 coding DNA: TGCAGTGCTAGAAGTGCTTTCAATGAGCAGTTCTTC.

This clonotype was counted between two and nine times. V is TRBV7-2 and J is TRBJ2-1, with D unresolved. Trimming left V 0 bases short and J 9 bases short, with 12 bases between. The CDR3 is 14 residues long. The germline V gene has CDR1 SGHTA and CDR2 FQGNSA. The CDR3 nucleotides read TGTGCCAGCAGCTTAGCCGCGGAGTCCGGTGAGCAGTTCTTC. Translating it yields CASSLAAESGEQFF.

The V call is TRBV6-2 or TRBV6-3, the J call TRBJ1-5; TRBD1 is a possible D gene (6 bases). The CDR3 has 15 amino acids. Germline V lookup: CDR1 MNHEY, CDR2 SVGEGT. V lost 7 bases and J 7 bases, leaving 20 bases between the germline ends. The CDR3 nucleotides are TGTGCCAGCATGGGGGTACAGGGCCTAAGGCAGCCCCAGCATTTT. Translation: CASMGVQGLRQPQHF.

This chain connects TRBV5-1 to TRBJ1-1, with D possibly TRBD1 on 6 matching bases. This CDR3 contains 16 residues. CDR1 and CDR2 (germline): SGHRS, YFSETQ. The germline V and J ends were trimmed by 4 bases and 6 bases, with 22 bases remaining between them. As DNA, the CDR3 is TGCGCCAGCAGCACGACGGACACCTTGAGGGGGGCTGAAGCTTTCTTT. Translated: CASSTTDTLRGAEAFF. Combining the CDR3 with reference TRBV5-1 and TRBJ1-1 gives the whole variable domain KAGVTQTPRYLIKTRGQQVTLSCSPISGHRSVSWYQQTPGQGLQFLFEYFSETQRNKGNFPGRFSGRQFSNSRSEMNVSTLELGDSALYLCASSTTDTLRGAEAFFGQGTRLTVV.

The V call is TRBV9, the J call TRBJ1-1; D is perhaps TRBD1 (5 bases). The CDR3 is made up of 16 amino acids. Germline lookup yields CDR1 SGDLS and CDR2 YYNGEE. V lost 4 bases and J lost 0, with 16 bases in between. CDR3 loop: CASSPNRGTLNTEAFF. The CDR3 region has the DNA TGTGCCAGCAGCCCTAACCGCGGGACCTTGAACACTGAAGCTTTCTTT.

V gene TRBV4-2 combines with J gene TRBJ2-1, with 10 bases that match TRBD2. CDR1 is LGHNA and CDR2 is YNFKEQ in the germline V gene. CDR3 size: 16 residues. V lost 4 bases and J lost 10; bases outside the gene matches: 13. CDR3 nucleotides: TGTGCCAGCAGCCCCACCCTAGCGGGGGTCCCGTACGAGCAGTTCTTC. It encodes CASSPTLAGVPYEQFF.

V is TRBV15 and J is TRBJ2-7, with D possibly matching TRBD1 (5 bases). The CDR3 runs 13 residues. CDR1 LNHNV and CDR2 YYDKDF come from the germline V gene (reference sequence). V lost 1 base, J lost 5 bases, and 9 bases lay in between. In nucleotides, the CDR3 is TGTGCCACCAGCAGAGGGCAGGGCCACGAGCAGTACGTC. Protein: CATSRGQGHEQYV.

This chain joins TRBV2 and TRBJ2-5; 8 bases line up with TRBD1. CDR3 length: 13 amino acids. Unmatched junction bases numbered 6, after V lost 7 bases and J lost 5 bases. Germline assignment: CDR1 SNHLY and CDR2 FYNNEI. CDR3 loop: CASITGGWETQYF. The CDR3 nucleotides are TGTGCCAGCATAACAGGGGGATGGGAGACCCAGTACTTC. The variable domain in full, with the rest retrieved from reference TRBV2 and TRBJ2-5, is EPEVTQTPSHQVTQMGQEVILRCVPISNHLYFYWYRQILGQKVEFLVSFYNNEISEKSEIFDDQFSVERPDGSNFTLKIRSTKLEDSAMYFCASITGGWETQYFGPGTRLLVL.

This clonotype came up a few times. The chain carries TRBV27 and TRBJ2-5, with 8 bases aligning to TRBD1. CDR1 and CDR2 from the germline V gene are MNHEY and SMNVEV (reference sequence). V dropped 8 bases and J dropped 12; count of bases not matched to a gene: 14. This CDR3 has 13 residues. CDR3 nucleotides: TGTGCCAGCCTCCAATCGGGCAGGGGGCATGAGTACTTC. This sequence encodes CASLQSGRGHEYF.

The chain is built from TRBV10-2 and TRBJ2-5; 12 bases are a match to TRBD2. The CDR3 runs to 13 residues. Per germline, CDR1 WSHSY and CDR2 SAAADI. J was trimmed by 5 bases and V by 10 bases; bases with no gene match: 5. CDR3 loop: CATGGLAGETQYF. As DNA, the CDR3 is TGCGCCACCGGGGGACTAGCGGGCGAGACCCAGTACTTC.